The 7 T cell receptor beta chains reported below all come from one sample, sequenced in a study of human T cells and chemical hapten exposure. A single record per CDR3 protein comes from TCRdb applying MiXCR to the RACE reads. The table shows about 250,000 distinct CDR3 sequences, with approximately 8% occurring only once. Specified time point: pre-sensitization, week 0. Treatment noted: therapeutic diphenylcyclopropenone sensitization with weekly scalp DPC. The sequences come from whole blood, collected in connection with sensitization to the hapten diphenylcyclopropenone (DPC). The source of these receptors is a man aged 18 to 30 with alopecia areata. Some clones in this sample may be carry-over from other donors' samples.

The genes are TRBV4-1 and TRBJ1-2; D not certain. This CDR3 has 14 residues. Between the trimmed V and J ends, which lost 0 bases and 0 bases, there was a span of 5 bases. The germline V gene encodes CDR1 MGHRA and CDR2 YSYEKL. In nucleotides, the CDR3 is TGCGCCAGCAGCCAAGAGCCGGCTAACTATGGCTACACCTTC. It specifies CASSQEPANYGYTF.

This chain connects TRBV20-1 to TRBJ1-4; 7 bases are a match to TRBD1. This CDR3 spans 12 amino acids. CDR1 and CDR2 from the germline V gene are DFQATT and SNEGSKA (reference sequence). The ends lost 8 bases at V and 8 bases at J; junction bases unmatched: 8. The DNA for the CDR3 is TGCAGTCTAGGGGGCGTGGGGGAAAAACTGTTTTTT. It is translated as CSLGGVGEKLFF.

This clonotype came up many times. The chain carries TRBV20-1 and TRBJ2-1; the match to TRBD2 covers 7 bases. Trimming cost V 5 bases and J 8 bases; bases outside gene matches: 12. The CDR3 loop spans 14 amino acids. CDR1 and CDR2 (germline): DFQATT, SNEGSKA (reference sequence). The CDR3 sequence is CSAEGGTTPHEQFF. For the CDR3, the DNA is TGCAGTGCTGAAGGAGGGACTACCCCCCATGAGCAGTTCTTC.

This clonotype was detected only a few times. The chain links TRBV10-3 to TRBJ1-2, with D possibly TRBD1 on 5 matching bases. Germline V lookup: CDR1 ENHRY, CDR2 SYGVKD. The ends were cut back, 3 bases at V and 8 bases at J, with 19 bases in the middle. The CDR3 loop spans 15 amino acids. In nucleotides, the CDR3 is TGTGCCATCAGTGACAGGGTTTTAGTATCGGGAGGCTACACCTTC. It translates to CAISDRVLVSGGYTF.

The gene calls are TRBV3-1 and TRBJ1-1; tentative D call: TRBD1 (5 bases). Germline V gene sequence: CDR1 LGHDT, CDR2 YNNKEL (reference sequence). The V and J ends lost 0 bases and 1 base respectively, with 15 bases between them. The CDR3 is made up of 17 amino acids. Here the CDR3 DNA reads TGTGCCAGCAGCCAAGATGCAAGGGCCAGGGCGAACACTGAAGCTTTCTTT. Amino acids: CASSQDARARANTEAFF. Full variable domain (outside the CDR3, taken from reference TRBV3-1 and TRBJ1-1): DTAVSQTPKYLVTQMGNDKSIKCEQNLGHDTMYWYKQDSKKFLKIMFSYNNKELIINETVPNRFSPKSPDKAHLNLHINSLELGDSAVYFCASSQDARARANTEAFFGQGTRLTVV.

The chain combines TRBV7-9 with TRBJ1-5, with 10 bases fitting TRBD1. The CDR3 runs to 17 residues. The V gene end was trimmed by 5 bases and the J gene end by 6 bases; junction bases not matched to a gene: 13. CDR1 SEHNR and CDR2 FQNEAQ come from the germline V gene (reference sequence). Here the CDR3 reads CASSAAWTGGSSQPQHF. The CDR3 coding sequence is TGTGCCAGCAGCGCAGCTTGGACAGGGGGTAGTTCTCAGCCCCAGCATTTT.

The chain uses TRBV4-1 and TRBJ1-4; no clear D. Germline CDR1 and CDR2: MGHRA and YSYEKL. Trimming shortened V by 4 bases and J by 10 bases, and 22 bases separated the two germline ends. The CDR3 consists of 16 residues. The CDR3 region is CASSRVSGRGRGKLFF. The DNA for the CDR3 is TGCGCCAGCAGCCGAGTCTCCGGGCGAGGACGCGGAAAACTGTTTTTT.